These 3 T cell receptor beta chains originate from one sample sequenced in a study of molecular identifiers for immune sequencing clone quantification. TCRdb reanalysed the PCR reads using MiXCR and keeps one entry per CDR3 protein. The sample lists approximately 680,000 distinct CDR3 sequences, about 25% seen once, with 0.7% to 0.95% in the top ten. Input material: naive CD8+ T cells from blood, with Jurkat cell RNA spiked in. Subset meaning: FACS-sorted CD8+CD4-CCR7+CD45RA+ naive T cells. Receptors originate from a human donor in good health. Some libraries in this study had Jurkat cell RNA spiked in.

This chain joins TRBV20-1 and TRBJ2-7, with 11 bases matching TRBD1. V lost 0 bases to trimming and J lost 3 bases; unmatched junction nucleotides: 4. CDR1 is DFQATT, CDR2 SNEGSKA, per germline (reference sequence). This CDR3 is built from 15 residues. The CDR3 here is CSARDLDRGLYEQYF. CDR3 DNA: TGCAGTGCTAGAGACCTGGACAGGGGGCTCTACGAGCAGTACTTC.

J is TRBJ1-2 and V is TRBV6-4, with unresolved D. V dropped 6 bases and J dropped 13 bases, with 27 bases sitting between them. In germline, CDR1 is MRHNA, CDR2 SNTAGT. CDR3 length equals 15 residues. This CDR3 reads CASSRGSAKQRLSTF. The CDR3 DNA sequence: TGTGCCAGCAGCCGAGGGTCAGCCAAACAACGGCTAAGCACCTTC.

This clonotype was recorded only once. This clone may be a read error of a much larger clone one base away. The chain is built from TRBV20-1 and TRBJ2-7; 8 bases fit TRBD1. V was clipped by 6 bases and J by 6 bases; unmatched bases: 13. CDR1 is DFQATT, CDR2 SNEGSKA, per germline (reference sequence). This CDR3 has 14 residues. CDR3 protein: CSAQTGAGGSEQYF. The CDR3 DNA is TGCAGTGCCCAGACCGGGGCAGGGGGCTCCGAGCAGTACTTC.